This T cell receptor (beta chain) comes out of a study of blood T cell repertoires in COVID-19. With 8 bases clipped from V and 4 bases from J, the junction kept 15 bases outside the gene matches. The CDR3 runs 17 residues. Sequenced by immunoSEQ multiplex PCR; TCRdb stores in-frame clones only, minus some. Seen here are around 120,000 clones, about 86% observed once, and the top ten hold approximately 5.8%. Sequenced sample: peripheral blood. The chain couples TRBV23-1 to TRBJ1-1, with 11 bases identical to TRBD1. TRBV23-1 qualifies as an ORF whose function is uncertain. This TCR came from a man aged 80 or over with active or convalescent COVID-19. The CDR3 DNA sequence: TGCGCCAGCCTTCATCGGACAGGGGGCAAAAGCGGCACTGAAGCTTTCTTT. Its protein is CASLHRTGGKSGTEAFF.